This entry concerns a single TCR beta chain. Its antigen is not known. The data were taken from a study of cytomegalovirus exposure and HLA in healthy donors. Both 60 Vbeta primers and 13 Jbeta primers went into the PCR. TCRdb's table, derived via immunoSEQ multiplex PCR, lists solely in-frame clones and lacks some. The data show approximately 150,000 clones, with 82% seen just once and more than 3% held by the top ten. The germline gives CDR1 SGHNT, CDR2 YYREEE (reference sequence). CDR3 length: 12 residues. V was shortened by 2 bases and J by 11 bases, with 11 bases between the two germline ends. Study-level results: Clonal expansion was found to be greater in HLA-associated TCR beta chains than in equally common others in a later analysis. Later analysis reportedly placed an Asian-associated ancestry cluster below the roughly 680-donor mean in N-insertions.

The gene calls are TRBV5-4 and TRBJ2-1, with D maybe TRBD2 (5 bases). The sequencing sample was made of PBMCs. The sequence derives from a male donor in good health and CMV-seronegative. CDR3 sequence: CASSFWELKQFF. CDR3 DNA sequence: TGTGCCAGCAGCTTCTGGGAGTTAAAGCAGTTCTTC. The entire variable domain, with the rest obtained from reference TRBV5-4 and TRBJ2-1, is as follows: ETGVTQSPTHLIKTRGQQVTLRCSSQSGHNTVSWYQQALGQGPQFIFQYYREEENGRGNFPPRFSGLQFPNYSSELNVNALELDDSALYLCASSFWELKQFFGPGTRLTVL.